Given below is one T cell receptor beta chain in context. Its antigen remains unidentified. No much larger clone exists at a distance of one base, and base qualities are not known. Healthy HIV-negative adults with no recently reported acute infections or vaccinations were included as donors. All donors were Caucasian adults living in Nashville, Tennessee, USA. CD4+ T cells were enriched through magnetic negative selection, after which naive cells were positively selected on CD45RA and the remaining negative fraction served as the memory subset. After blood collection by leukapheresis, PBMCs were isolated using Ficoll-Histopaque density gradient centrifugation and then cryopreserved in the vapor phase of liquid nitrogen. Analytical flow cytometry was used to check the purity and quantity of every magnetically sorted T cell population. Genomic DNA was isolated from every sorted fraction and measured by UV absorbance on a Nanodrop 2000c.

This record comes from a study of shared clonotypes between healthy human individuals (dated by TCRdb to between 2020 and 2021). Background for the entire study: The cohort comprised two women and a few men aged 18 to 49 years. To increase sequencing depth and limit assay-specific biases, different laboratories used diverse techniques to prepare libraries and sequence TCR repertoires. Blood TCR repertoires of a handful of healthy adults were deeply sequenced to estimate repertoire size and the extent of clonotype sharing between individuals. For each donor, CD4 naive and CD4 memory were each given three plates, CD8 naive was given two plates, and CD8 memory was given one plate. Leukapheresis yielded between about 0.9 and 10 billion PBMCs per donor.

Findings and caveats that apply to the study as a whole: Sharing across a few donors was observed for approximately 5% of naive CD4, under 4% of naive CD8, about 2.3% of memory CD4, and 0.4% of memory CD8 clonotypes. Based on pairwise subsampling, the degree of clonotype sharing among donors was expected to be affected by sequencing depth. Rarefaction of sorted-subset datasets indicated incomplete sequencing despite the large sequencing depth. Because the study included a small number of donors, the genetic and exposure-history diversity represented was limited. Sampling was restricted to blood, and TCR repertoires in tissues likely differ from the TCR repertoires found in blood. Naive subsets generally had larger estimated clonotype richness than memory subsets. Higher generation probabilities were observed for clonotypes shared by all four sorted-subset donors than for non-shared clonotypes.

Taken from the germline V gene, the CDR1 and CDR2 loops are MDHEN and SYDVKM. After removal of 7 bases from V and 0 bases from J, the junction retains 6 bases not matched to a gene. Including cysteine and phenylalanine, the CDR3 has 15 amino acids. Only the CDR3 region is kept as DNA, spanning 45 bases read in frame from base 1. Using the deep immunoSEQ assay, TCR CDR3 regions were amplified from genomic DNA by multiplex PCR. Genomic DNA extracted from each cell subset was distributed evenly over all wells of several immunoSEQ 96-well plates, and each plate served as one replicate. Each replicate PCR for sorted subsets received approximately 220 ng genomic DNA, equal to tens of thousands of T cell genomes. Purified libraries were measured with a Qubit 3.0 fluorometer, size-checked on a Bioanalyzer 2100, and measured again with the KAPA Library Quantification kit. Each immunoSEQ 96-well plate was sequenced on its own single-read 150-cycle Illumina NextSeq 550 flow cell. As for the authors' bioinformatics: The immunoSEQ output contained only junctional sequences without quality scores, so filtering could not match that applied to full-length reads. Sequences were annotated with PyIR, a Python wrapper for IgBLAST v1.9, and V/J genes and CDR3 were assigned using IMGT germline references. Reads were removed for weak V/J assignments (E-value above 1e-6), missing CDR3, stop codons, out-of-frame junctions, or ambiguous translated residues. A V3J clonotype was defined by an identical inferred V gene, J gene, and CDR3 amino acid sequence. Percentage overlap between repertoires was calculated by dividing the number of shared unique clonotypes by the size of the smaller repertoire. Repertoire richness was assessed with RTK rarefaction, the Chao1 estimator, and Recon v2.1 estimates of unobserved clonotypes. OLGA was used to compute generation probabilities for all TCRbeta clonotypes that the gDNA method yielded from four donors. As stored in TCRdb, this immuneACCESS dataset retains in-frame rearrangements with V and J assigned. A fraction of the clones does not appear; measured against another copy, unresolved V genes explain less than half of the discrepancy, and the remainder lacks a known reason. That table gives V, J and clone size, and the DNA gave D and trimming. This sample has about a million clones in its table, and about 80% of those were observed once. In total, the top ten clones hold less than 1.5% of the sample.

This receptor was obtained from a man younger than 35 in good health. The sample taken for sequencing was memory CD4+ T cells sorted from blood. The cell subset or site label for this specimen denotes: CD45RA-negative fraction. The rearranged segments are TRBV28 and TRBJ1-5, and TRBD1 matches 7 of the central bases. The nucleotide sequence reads TGTGCCAGCACCGGGACAGCTTATAGCAATCAGCCCCAGCATTTT. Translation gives CASTGTAYSNQPQHF.